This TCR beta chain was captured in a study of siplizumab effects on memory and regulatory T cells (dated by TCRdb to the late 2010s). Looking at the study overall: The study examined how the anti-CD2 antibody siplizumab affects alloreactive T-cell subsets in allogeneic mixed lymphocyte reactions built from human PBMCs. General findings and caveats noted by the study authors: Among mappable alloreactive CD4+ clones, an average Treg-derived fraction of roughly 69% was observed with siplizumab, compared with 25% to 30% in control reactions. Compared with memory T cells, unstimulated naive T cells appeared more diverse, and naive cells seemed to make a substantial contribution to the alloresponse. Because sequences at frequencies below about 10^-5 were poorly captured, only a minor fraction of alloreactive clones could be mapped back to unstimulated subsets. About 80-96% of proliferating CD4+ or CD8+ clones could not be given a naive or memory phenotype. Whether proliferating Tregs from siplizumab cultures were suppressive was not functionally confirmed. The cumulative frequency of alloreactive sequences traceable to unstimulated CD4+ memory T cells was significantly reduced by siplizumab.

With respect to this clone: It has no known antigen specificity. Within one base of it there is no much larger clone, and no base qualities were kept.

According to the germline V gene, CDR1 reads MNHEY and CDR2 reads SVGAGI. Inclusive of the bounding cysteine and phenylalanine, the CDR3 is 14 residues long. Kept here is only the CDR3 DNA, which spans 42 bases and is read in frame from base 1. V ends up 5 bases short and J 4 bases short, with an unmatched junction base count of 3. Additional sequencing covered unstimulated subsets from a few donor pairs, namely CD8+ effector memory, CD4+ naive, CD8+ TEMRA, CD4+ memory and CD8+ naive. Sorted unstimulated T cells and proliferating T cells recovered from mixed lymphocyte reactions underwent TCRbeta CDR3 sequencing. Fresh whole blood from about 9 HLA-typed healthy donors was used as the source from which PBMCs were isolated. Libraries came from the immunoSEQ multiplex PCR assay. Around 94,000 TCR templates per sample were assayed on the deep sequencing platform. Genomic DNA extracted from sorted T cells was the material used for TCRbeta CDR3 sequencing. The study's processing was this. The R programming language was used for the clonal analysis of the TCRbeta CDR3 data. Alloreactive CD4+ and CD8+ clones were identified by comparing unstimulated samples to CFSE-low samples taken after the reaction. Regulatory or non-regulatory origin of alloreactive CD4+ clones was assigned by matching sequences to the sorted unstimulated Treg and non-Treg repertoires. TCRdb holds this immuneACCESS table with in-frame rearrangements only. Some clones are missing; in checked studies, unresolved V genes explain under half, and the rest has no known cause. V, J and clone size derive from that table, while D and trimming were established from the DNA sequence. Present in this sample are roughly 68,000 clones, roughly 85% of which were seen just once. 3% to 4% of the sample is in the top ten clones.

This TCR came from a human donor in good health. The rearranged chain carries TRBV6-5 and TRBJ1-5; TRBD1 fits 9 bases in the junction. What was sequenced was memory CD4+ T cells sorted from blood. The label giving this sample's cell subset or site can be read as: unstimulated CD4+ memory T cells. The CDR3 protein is CASSQGTGNQPQHF. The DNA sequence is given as TGTGCCAGCAGTCAGGGGACAGGGAATCAGCCCCAGCATTTT.